The present TCR beta chain was sequenced within a study of blood T cell repertoires in COVID-19. Overall study: Acute and convalescent COVID-19 specimens originated in the United States, Italy and Spain. Sources were T cells, B-cell-depleted T cells, or PBMCs; the material itself was cDNA or gDNA.

Those enrolled, adults aged 18 to 89 years, came from about two dozen US areas. This CDR3 is built from 18 residues. Per germline, CDR1 SQVTM and CDR2 ANQGSEA. Trimming cost V 8 bases and J 2 bases, with 25 bases left between them. Original data processing: Using reference gene primer amplification, nucleated cell counts were estimated. The table came from immunoSEQ multiplex PCR; TCRdb's copy has only in-frame clones and leaves some out. V, J and clone size derive from that table, while D and trimming were established from the DNA sequence. The top ten clones hold about a sixth of a sample with 150,000 to 200,000 clones, 65% to 80% of them seen once.

The chain has TRBV29-1 and TRBJ1-6, with a weak D call TRBD1 (6 bases). The sequenced material came from PBMCs or T cells enriched from blood (not recorded which). This clonotype was obtained from a woman in her forties or fifties with acute COVID-19. The CDR3 here is CSPCAPESQGTYNSPLHF. Here the CDR3 DNA reads TGCAGCCCTTGCGCCCCAGAAAGCCAGGGGACCTATAATTCACCCCTCCACTTT. Full variable domain (rest looked up from reference TRBV29-1 and TRBJ1-6): SAVISQKPSRDICQRGTSLTIQCQVDSQVTMMFWYRQQPGQSLTLIATANQGSEATYESGFVIDKFPISRPNLTFSTLTVSNMSPEDSSIYLCSPCAPESQGTYNSPLHFGNGTRLTVT.